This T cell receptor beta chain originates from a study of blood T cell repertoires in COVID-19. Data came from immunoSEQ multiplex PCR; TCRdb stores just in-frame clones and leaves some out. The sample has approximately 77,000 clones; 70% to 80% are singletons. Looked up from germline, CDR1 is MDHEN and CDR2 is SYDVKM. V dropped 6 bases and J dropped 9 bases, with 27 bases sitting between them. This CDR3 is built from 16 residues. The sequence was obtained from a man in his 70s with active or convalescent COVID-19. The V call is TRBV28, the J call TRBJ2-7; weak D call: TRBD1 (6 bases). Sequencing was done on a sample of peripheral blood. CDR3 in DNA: TGTGCCAGCAGCGGGACACTAGGGTTCGGTACTGGCGGGCAGTACTTC. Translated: CASSGTLGFGTGGQYF.